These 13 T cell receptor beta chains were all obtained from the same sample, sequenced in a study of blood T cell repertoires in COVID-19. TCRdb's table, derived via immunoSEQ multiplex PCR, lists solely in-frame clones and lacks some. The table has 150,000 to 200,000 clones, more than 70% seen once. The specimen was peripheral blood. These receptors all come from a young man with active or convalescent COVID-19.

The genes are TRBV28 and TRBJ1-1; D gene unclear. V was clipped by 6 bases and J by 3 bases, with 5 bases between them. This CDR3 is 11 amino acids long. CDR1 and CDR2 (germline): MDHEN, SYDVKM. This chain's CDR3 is CASRLDTEAFF. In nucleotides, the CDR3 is TGTGCCAGCAGACTTGACACTGAAGCTTTCTTT.

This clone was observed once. Here the CDR3 reads CASSRVDRDAYEQYF. The CDR3 nucleotides are TGTGCCAGCAGCAGGGTCGACAGGGACGCATACGAGCAGTACTTC. This sequence joins TRBV5-4 and TRBJ2-7, with 7 bases fitting TRBD1. The V gene end was trimmed by 4 bases and the J gene end by 4 bases; junction bases not matched to a gene: 11. There are 15 residues in the CDR3. The germline CDR1 and CDR2 sequences are SGHNT and YYREEE (reference sequence).

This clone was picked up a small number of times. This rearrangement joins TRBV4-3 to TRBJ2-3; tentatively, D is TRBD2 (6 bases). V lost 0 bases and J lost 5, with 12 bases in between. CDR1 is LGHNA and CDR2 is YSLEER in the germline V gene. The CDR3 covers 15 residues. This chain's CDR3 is CASSQESGGIDTQYF. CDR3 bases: TGCGCCAGCAGCCAAGAGAGTGGCGGGATAGATACGCAGTATTTT.

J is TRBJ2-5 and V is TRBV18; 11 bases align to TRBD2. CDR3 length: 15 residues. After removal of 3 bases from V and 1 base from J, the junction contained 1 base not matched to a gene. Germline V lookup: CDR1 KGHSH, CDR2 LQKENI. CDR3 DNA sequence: TGTGCCAGCTCACCTAGCGGGAGGGCCCAAGAGACCCAGTACTTC. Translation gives CASSPSGRAQETQYF.

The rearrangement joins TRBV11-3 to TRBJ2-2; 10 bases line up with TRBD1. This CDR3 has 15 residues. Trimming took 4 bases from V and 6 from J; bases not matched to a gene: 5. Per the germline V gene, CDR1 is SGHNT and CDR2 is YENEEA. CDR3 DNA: TGTGCCAGCAGCTCGCGGACAGGGGGGGCCGGGGAGCTGTTTTTT. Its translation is CASSSRTGGAGELFF.

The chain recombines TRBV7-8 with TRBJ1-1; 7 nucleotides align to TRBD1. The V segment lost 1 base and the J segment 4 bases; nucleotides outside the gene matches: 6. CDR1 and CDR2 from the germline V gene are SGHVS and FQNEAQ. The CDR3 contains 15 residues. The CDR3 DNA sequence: TGTGCCAGCAGCTTAGTGGGACAGCGCGGCACTGAAGCTTTCTTT. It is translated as CASSLVGQRGTEAFF. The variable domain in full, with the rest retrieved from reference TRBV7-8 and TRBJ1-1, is GAGVSQSPRYKVAKRGQDVALRCDPISGHVSLFWYQQALGQGPEFLTYFQNEAQLDKSGLPSDRFFAERPEGSVSTLKIQRTQQEDSAVYLCASSLVGQRGTEAFFGQGTRLTVV.

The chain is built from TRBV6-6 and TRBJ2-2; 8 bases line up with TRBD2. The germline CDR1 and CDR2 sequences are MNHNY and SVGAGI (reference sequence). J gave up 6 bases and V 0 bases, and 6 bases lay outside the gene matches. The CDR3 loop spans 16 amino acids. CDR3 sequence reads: CASSYSTGGVAGELFF. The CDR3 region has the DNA TGTGCCAGCAGTTACTCGACGGGAGGGGTGGCCGGGGAGCTGTTTTTT.

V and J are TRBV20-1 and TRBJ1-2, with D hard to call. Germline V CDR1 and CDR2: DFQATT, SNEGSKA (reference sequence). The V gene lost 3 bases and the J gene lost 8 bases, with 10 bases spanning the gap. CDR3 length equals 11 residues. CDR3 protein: CSASNQVGYTF. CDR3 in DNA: TGCAGTGCTAGTAATCAGGTGGGCTACACCTTC.

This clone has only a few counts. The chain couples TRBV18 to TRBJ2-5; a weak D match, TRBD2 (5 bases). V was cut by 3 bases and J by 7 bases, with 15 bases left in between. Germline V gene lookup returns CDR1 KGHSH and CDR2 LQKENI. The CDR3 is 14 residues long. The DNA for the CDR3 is TGTGCCAGCTCACCGGAGAGGGCCTTTGGGACCCAGTACTTC. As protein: CASSPERAFGTQYF.

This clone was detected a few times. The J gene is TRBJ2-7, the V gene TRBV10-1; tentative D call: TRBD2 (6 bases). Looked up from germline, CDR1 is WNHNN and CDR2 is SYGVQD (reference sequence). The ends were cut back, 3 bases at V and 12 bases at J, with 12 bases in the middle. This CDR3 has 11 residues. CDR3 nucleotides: TGCGCCAGCAGTGATGGGCCGACTAGGTACTTC. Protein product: CASSDGPTRYF.

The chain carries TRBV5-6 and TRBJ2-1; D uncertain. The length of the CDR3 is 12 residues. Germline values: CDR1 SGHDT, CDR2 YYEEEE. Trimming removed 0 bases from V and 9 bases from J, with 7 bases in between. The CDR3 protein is CASSLVVGEQFF. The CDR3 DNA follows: TGTGCCAGCAGCTTGGTTGTCGGTGAGCAGTTCTTC.

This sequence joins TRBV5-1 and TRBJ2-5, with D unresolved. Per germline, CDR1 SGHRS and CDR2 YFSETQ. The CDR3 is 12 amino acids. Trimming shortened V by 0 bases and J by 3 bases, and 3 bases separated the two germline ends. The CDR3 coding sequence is TGCGCCAGCAGCTTGGTCGAAGAGACCCAGTACTTC. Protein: CASSLVEETQYF.

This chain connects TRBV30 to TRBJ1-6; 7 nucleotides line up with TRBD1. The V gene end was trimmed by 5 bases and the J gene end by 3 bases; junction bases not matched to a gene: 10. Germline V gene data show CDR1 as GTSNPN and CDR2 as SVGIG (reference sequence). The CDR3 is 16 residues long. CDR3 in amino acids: CAWLSRGRGYNSPLHF. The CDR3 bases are TGTGCCTGGTTATCCAGGGGGAGAGGCTATAATTCACCCCTCCACTTT. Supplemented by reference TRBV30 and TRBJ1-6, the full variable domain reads SQTIHQWPATLVQPVGSPLSLECTVEGTSNPNLYWYRQAAGRGLQLLFYSVGIGQISSEVPQNLSASRPQDRQFILSSKKLLLSDSGFYLCAWLSRGRGYNSPLHFGNGTRLTVT.